This TCR beta chain was sequenced during a study of blood T cell repertoires in COVID-19. Study context: The United States, Italy and Spain were the sources of the acute and convalescent COVID-19 samples.

TCRdb's copy holds only in-frame clones and misses some; the assay was immunoSEQ multiplex PCR. The sample holds 150,000 to 200,000 clones, roughly 90% seen once. CDR1 and CDR2 (germline): LNHDA, SQIVND (reference sequence). CDR3 length: 14 amino acids. With 3 bases removed from V and 1 base from J, the gap between germline ends came to 9 bases. The sequencing input was peripheral blood. The TCR sequence derives from a man between 60 and 75 years old with active or convalescent COVID-19. The V gene is TRBV19, the J gene TRBJ2-5, with a weak D call TRBD2 (5 bases). The CDR3 DNA reads TGTGCCAGTAGTATGACGGGGATCCAAGAGACCCAGTACTTC. Translated, it gives CASSMTGIQETQYF.